This T cell receptor beta chain comes out of a study of beta chain features in type 1 diabetes. The authors reverse transcribed all of the isolated RNA, so sequencing captured expressed TCRB transcripts. Clones were read by immunoSEQ multiplex PCR, and TCRdb kept only the in-frame ones, dropping some. This sample has 200,000 to 250,000 clones, with about 30% found just once. This clone has only a few counts. J was trimmed by 2 bases and V by 7 bases; bases with no gene match: 8. This CDR3 is 14 amino acids long. Germline V gene sequence: CDR1 MNHEY, CDR2 SVGAGI. V usage is TRBV6-5 and J usage is TRBJ2-7, with TRBD1 identical over 7 bases. Sequences were obtained from central memory CD4+ T cells from blood. The source of this sequence is a man aged 25-45 years in good health. Written as DNA, the CDR3 is TGTGCCAGCAAAACCTCGGGACAGCCCTACGAGCAGTACTTC. Translated, it gives CASKTSGQPYEQYF.